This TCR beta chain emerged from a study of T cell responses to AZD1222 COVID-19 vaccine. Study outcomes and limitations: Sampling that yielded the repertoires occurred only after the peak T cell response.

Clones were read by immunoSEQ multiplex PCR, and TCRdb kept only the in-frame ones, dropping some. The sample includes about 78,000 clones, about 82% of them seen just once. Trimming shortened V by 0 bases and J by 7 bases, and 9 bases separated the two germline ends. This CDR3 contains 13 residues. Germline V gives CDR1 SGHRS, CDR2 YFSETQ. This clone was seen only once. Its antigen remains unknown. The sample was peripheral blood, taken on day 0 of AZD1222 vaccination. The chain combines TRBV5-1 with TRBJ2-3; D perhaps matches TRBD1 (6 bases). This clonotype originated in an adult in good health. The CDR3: CASSLGQGNTQYF. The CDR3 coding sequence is TGCGCCAGCAGCTTGGGGCAGGGGAATACGCAGTATTTT.